This TCR beta chain was sequenced for a study of coeliac disease. This table comes from immunoSEQ multiplex PCR, and its TCRdb copy is limited to in-frame clones, with some not included. The table has about 8,700 clones, over 60% seen once; the top ten hold around 21%. In the case of this clone: What it recognizes is unknown.

Study conclusions and caveats: Lower clonality than controls marked TRB and TRG repertoires from active celiac intraepithelial and lamina propria samples.

CDR1 is LNHDA and CDR2 is SQIVND in the germline V gene (reference sequence). CDR3 size: 15 residues. The junction had 5 bases not matched to a gene; V was cut back by 3 bases and J by 0 bases. The source of this sequence is a woman in her fifties or sixties with celiac disease. Sample: lamina propria lymphocytes from the gut. The rearrangement joins TRBV19 to TRBJ2-7, with 7 nucleotides matching TRBD1. The CDR3 sequence: CASSIAGTVSYEQYF. Written as DNA, the CDR3 is TGTGCCAGTAGTATTGCCGGGACAGTCTCCTACGAGCAGTACTTC.